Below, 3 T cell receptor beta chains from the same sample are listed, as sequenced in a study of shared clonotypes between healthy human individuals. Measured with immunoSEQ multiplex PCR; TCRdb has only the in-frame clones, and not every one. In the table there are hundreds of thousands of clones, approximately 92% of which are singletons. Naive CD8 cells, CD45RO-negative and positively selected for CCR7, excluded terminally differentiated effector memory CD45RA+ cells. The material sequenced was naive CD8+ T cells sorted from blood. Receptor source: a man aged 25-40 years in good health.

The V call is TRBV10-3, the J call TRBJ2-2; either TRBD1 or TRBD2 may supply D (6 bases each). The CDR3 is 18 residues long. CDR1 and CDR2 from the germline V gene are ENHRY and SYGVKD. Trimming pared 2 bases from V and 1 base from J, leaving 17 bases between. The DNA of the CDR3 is TGTGCCATCAGTGAGAACCCATCGGGGGCGAGGAACACCGGGGAGCTGTTTTTT. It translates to CAISENPSGARNTGELFF.

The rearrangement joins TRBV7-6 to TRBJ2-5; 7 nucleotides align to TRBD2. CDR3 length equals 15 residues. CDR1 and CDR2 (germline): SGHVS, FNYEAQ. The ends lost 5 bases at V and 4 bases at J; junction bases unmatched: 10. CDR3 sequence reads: CASSPSGWGRETQYF. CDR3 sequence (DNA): TGTGCCAGCAGCCCTAGCGGATGGGGACGAGAGACCCAGTACTTC.

CDR3 amino acids: CASSESRITDTQYF. CDR3 coding DNA: TGCGCCAGCAGTGAGTCTCGTATCACAGATACGCAGTATTTT. The chain is built from TRBV10-1 and TRBJ2-3; D ambiguous. The CDR3 length is 14 residues. The V and J ends lost 0 bases and 2 bases respectively, with 6 bases between them. The V gene's germline CDR1 is WNHNN and CDR2 SYGVQD (reference sequence).